These 13 T cell receptor beta chains came from one sample sequenced in a study of tissue T cells after allogeneic stem cell transplantation. Data came from immunoSEQ multiplex PCR; TCRdb stores just in-frame clones and leaves some out. Of roughly 50,000 clones listed, less than 75% are singletons. Specimen: sorted cells pooled from one or two spleens. Receptors were obtained from a pool of C57BL/6 mice in good health.

As to this clone: The gene names given are mouse names. The read terminates 1 residue before the CDR3 end, so the remaining end is supplied by the germline J gene. The same CDR3 also results from other DNA sequences found in this sample. The chain is built from TRBV5 and TRBJ2-2; 7 positions agree with TRBD2. This CDR3 spans 16 amino acids. Germline lookup yields CDR1 LGHNA and CDR2 YNLKQL (reference sequence). V was clipped by 1 base and J by 0 bases; unmatched bases: 2. The CDR3: CASSQVGGANTGQLYF. The part of the CDR3 DNA that was read is TGTGCCAGCAGCCAAGTGGGGGGTGCAAACACCGGGCAGCTCTAC.

Remarks on this clone: The genes are named according to mouse. The observed sequence ends 1 residue before the CDR3 terminus, with the missing tail filled in from the germline J gene. The V and J genes are TRBV26 and TRBJ2-7; either TRBD1 or TRBD2 may supply D (7 bases each). CDR1 KGHPV and CDR2 FQNQEV come from the germline V gene (reference sequence). The CDR3 sequence is 15 residues long. Trimming removed 0 bases at V and 6 bases at J, with 15 bases between. The CDR3 reads CASSLSVRGGVEQYF. The DNA read from the CDR3 is TGTGCCAGCAGTCTGTCTGTCAGGGGGGGGGTTGAACAGTAC.

This clone was observed a single time. Gene names refer to mouse genes. The read terminates 1 residue before the CDR3 end, so the remaining end is supplied by the germline J gene. The gene calls are TRBV13-2 and TRBJ2-5, with D possibly being TRBD2 (5 bases). This CDR3 has 14 amino acids. Germline V gene lookup returns CDR1 NNHNN and CDR2 SYGAGS (reference sequence). V was cut by 0 bases and J by 2 bases, with 7 bases left in between. The CDR3 bases that were read are TGTGCCAGCGGTGATGATGGGGTCCAAGACACCCAGTAC. Translating it yields CASGDDGVQDTQY. In full, the CDR3 is CASGDDGVQDTQYF.

This clone came up a few times. The genes and germline here are from mouse. The read is 1 residue too short to cover the CDR3 end, so that end is filled in from the germline J gene. The genes are TRBV19 and TRBJ1-4; weak D call: TRBD1 (5 bases). V lost 0 bases to trimming and J lost 2 bases, with 5 bases between them. Germline CDR1 reads FNHDT; CDR2 reads SITEND (reference sequence). This CDR3 region has 14 residues. CDR3 DNA (partial): TGTGCCAGCAGTATAGGACAGTCCAACGAAAGATTATTT. This translates into CASSIGQSNERLF. The entire CDR3 reads CASSIGQSNERLFF.

This clone was picked up one time. Mouse germline and gene names are used. The CDR3 loop is CASSLLPGGSNQDTQYF. The CDR3 bases that were read are TGTGCCAGCAGCTTACTTCCTGGGGGGAGTAACCAAGACACCCAGTAC. The chain couples TRBV3 to TRBJ2-5; TRBD2 matches 8 bases. Read sequence stops 1 residue before the CDR3 end, and the germline J gene provides the missing end. Looked up from germline, CDR1 is SNHLY and CDR2 is FYNGKV (reference sequence). This CDR3 contains 17 residues. J gave up 0 bases and V 2 bases, and 7 bases lay outside the gene matches.

Worth noting for this clone: Gene names refer to mouse genes. The CDR3 is cut off 1 residue early in the read; its end comes from the germline J gene. The chain carries TRBV31 and TRBJ2-4; 10 nucleotides agree with TRBD1. With 5 bases clipped from V and 5 bases from J, the junction kept 1 base outside the gene matches. Looked up from germline, CDR1 is GKSSPN and CDR2 is SITVG. CDR3 length: 12 residues. CDR3 bases read: TGTGCCTGGGACAGGGGGCGAAACACCTTGTAC. This gives the protein CAWDRGRNTLY. The whole CDR3 protein is CAWDRGRNTLYF. The entire variable domain, with the rest obtained from reference TRBV31 and TRBJ2-4, is as follows: AQTIHQWPVAEIKAVGSPLSLGCTIKGKSSPNLYWYWQATGGTLQQLFYSITVGQVESVVQLNLSASRPKDDQFILSTEKLLLSHSGFYLCAWDRGRNTLYFGAGTRLSVL.

This clone showed up just a few times. Here the gene names and germline are mouse. The read falls 1 residue short of the CDR3 end, and the missing part is taken from the germline J gene. The chain links TRBV19 to TRBJ2-7; TRBD1 might be the D (6 bases). Germline CDR1 and CDR2: FNHDT and SITEND (reference sequence). The V end lost 1 base, the J end lost 0 bases, and 8 bases lay between the germline ends. The CDR3 is 14 amino acids. The part of the CDR3 DNA that was read is TGTGCCAGCAGTATAAGGGGGAGCTCCTATGAACAGTAC. Amino acid sequence: CASSIRGSSYEQY. The whole CDR3 region reads CASSIRGSSYEQYF.

About this clone: Gene names are mouse gene names. The read ends 1 residue shy of where the CDR3 ends; the end is completed using the germline J gene. The rearrangement uses TRBV29 and TRBJ1-4; D possibly corresponds to TRBD1 (5 bases). CDR3 length equals 12 residues. Per the germline V gene, CDR1 is MSHET and CDR2 is SYDVDS. V lost 3 bases and J lost 6, with 5 bases in between. The DNA read from the CDR3 is TGTGCTAGCAGTTTGGGGGACGAAAGATTATTT. Amino acids: CASSLGDERLF. The complete CDR3 protein is CASSLGDERLFF.

Points on this clone: Here the gene names and germline are mouse. The read falls 1 residue short of the CDR3 end, and the missing part is taken from the germline J gene. The gene calls are TRBV12-2 and TRBJ1-4; 11 bases agree with TRBD1. This CDR3 is 15 amino acids long. With V trimmed by 4 bases and J by 6 bases, 6 bases remained unmatched. The germline gives CDR1 SGHLS, CDR2 HYDKME. Here the CDR3 reads CASSQGQGDHERLFF. The CDR3 bases that were read are TGTGCCAGCTCCCAGGGACAGGGGGATCACGAAAGATTATTT. The full variable domain, with the rest looked up from reference TRBV12-2 and TRBJ1-4, is NSGVVQSPRYIIKGKGERSILKCIPISGHLSVAWYQQTQGQELKFFIQHYDKMERDKGNLPSRFSVQQFDDYHSEMNMSALELEDSAVYFCASSQGQGDHERLFFGHGTKLSVL.

This clone was seen only once. Gene names refer to mouse genes. The read falls 1 residue short of the CDR3 end, and the missing part is taken from the germline J gene. The chain combines TRBV13-2 with TRBJ1-5; 7 bases align to TRBD1. This CDR3 has 14 residues. The V and J ends lost 3 bases and 1 base, in that order; junction bases with no gene match: 1. Germline V gene data show CDR1 as NNHNN and CDR2 as SYGAGS (reference sequence). CDR3 residues: CASGGGQNNQAPLF. Incomplete CDR3 DNA: TGTGCCAGCGGTGGGGGACAGAACAACCAGGCTCCGCTT.

Points on this clone: Here the gene names and germline are mouse. The CDR3 loop is CASGDATGGRDTQYF. The sequenced CDR3 bases are TGTGCCAGCGGTGATGCAACGGGGGGGCGAGACACCCAGTAC. The V and J genes are TRBV13-2 and TRBJ2-5; 8 bases fit TRBD2. The read finishes 1 residue shy of the CDR3 end, and the germline J gene is used to complete it. This CDR3 region has 15 residues. Trimming removed 0 bases from V and 5 bases from J; junction bases left unmatched: 5. Looked up from germline, CDR1 is NNHNN and CDR2 is SYGAGS (reference sequence).

About this clone itself: Mouse gene names and germline throughout. The read terminates 1 residue before the CDR3 end, so the remaining end is supplied by the germline J gene. The gene calls are TRBV2 and TRBJ2-7; D is perhaps TRBD2 (7 bases). CDR1 is LGHNA and CDR2 is YSYQKL in the germline V gene. The CDR3 consists of 16 residues. Trimming cost V 0 bases and J 0 bases, with 12 bases left between them. CDR3 DNA, as far as it was read: TGTGCCAGCAGCCAAGAGTGGGGGGCCAGCTCCTATGAACAGTAC. Amino acids: CASSQEWGASSYEQY. The whole CDR3 sequence is CASSQEWGASSYEQYF.

As concerns this clone: The gene names here belong to mouse. The CDR3 end lies 1 residue beyond the end of the read and is filled in from the germline J gene. The chain carries TRBV16 and TRBJ1-3; TRBD1 matches 8 bases. The V and J ends lost 1 base and 3 bases, in that order; junction bases with no gene match: 2. Germline lookup yields CDR1 SGHSA and CDR2 FRNQAP. The CDR3 is made up of 15 amino acids. CDR3 amino acids: CASSLGDRGGNTLYF. CDR3 DNA, as far as it was read: TGTGCAAGCAGCTTAGGTGACAGGGGTGGAAATACGCTCTAT.